This TCR beta chain was recorded in a study of T cell responses to AZD1222 COVID-19 vaccine (dated by TCRdb to the early 2020s). About the investigation overall: Because spike-specific TCR depth and breadth did not differ between the two schedules, AZD1222 recipients who got a second dose at roughly 4 weeks were pooled with those who got a second dose at roughly 12 weeks. TCR sequencing was performed for 233 trial participants, of whom about 200 were given two doses of AZD1222 and approximately 25 were given two doses of MenACWY control vaccine. Trial participants were enrolled by age into subgroups of 18-55, 56-69 and 70-plus years, and roughly 150, 30 and 60 TCR-sequenced participants, respectively, were included in these subgroups.

Notes on this clone: The clone's antigen remains unknown. Nothing much larger sits one base from this clone, and base qualities are not available.

The paper's findings and limits, for the study overall: The 56-69-year group was small, and its depth increase did not reach significance, likely because of low power. Participants were mostly white British, with more females than males. The authors suggested clonal diversity may have been underestimated. Reportedly, almost half of the unique spike-specific TCRs recognized epitopes lying outside the regions that are mutated in the B.1.351 and B.1.1.7 variants. Vaccine-associated CD4 TCRs spanned the whole spike protein, with dominant responses in regions 160-218 and 743-854. After two AZD1222 doses, spike-specific TCR breadth and depth were significantly higher than at day 0 and than in MenACWY recipients. Conclusions about previously exposed vaccinees are limited, since just a handful of AZD1222 recipients were seropositive for SARS-CoV-2 at baseline. Because no day 14 peak-response samples were available, repertoires were characterized only after the peak T cell response.

The CDR3 regions of human TCRbeta chains were analyzed by immunosequencing. Processing in the source paper ran as follows. Repertoire TCRs were checked for matches against a reference library of SARS-CoV-2-specific TCRs that had been generated using the MIRA antigen-specificity platform. Breadth meant the fraction of unique TCRs that were SARS-CoV-2-associated, whereas depth meant the fraction of total T cells that were SARS-CoV-2-associated. Using the MIRA data, every spike-specific TCR was mapped to the spike region that the TCR reacted to and assigned to either a CD4 or a CD8 class. Log10-transformed breadth and depth values were compared by one-way ANOVA with Sidak's multiple comparisons tests. TCRdb holds this immuneACCESS table with in-frame rearrangements only. Some clones are missing; in checked studies, unresolved V genes explain under half, and the rest has no known cause. The D gene and trimming were derived from the DNA, and the V and J assignments and clone size from that table. This sample holds roughly 150,000 clones; over 75% were observed only once. The biggest ten clones account for about 1.5% of the sample.

From the cysteine through the phenylalanine, the CDR3 covers 13 amino acids. CDR3 DNA only is kept here, 39 bases in frame from base 1. V sheds 5 bases and J sheds 2 bases, leaving 9 bases between their ends. This specimen's time point label, interpreted: baseline before first vaccination. Vaccinee samples came from UK trials COV001 and COV002, including a single-blind randomized controlled phase 2/3 trial of AZD1222 (ChAdOx1 nCoV-19) in healthy adults. Trial participant PBMC samples were collected at day 0 and day 28 after the second dose for TCRbeta chain sequencing. The rearrangement joined TRBV12-3 or TRBV12-4 to TRBJ1-1; tentative D gene TRBD1, with 6 bases matching. The origin of this receptor is an adult in good health. The sample in question was peripheral blood, obtained on day 0 of AZD1222 vaccination. Read as DNA, the sequence is TGTGCCAGCAGTCTAGGGGGAAACACTGAAGCTTTCTTT. The encoded protein is CASSLGGNTEAFF.